Below, one T cell receptor beta chain is given with its context. Its antigen is unidentified. TCRdb recomputed calls from the 5' RACE reads with MiXCR, one row per CDR3 protein. This table has 250,000 to 300,000 distinct CDR3 sequences, approximately 10% appearing once. This sample is part of a study of T cells after yellow fever vaccination. Trimming cost V 4 bases and J 9 bases, with 13 bases left between them. Germline V gene sequence: CDR1 MNHEY, CDR2 SVGAGI. The length of the CDR3 is 12 residues. Study-wide results and caveats: The booster response re-showed most primary clones: approximately 95% CD4, approximately 85% CD8. FACS-sorted repertoires could contain abundant clonotypes contaminating from the bulk population. It was a weaker secondary response, yet one that peaked faster, at day 5 versus 15.

This sample comprised CD4+ T cells sorted from PBMCs, obtained 5 days after the yellow fever booster vaccination. The receptor was isolated from a man aged 18-30 years who received the YFV17D yellow fever vaccine. The chain combines TRBV6-5 with TRBJ2-7; a possible D gene is TRBD2 (6 bases). CDR3 DNA: TGTGCCAGCAGTTTTTCCGGGACTTTGCAGTACTTC. Amino acid sequence: CASSFSGTLQYF.